This T cell receptor (beta chain) comes out of a study of blood T cell repertoires in COVID-19. Authors' analysis steps: The assay estimated nucleated cells by amplifying reference gene primers. The assay was immunoSEQ multiplex PCR, and TCRdb's table has in-frame clones only and misses some. Clone size and V and J calls were adopted from that table, with D and trimming inferred from the DNA. The table includes roughly 150,000 clones, roughly 87% detected once. The V end was cut by 0 bases, the J end by 4 bases, with 7 bases between. The CDR3 contains 13 residues. From germline, CDR1 is SGDLS and CDR2 YYNGEE.

This sequence originates from a human donor in a cohort sampled during active COVID-19. The chain combines TRBV9 with TRBJ1-1; possibly TRBD1 for D (6 bases). Sequencing was performed on peripheral blood. CDR3 protein: CASSVEGVTEAFF. CDR3 in DNA: TGTGCCAGCAGCGTAGAGGGGGTCACTGAAGCTTTCTTT.